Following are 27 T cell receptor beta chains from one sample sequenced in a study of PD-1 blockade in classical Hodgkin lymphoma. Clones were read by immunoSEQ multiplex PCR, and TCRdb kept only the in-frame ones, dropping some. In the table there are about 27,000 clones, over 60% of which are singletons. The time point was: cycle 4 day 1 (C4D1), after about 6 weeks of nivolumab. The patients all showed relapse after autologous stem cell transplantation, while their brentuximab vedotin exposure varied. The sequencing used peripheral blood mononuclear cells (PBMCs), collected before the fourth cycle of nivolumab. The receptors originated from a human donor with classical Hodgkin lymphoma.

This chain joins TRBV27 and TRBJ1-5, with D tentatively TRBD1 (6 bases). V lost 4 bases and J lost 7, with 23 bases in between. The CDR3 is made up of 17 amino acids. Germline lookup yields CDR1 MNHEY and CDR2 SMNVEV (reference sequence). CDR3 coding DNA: TGTGCCAGCAGTTCCTCCCTCGGGGTTACAGGGAGGCAGCCCCAGCATTTT. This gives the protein CASSSSLGVTGRQPQHF.

The CDR3: CAISGVEGTGPYEQYF. The CDR3 nucleotides are TGTGCCATCAGTGGGGTGGAAGGCACAGGACCGTACGAGCAGTACTTC. The rearrangement links TRBV10-3 to TRBJ2-7; tentative D call: TRBD1 (5 bases). With 4 bases removed from V and 4 bases from J, the gap between germline ends came to 20 bases. The CDR3 consists of 16 residues. The V gene's germline CDR1 is ENHRY and CDR2 SYGVKD.

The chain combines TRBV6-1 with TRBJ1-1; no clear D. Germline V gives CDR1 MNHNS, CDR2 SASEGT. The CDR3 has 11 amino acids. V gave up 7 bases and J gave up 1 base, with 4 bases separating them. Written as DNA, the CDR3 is TGTGCCAGCAAAGAGAACACTGAAGCTTTCTTT. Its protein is CASKENTEAFF.

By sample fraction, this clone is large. As DNA, the CDR3 is TGTGCCAGCAGCCCCTGGGGCGGTTACGGGGACAATGAGCAGTTCTTC. This sequence encodes CASSPWGGYGDNEQFF. This rearrangement joins TRBV7-8 to TRBJ2-1, with D perhaps given as TRBD1 or TRBD2 (5 bases each). V dropped 5 bases and J dropped 5 bases, with 19 bases sitting between them. CDR3 length: 16 residues. Germline assignment: CDR1 SGHVS and CDR2 FQNEAQ.

The CDR3 spells CASSLSNNEQFF. CDR3 nucleotides: TGTGCCAGCAGCCTGAGCAACAATGAGCAGTTCTTC. V gene TRBV11-2 combines with J gene TRBJ2-1; D not resolved. Germline V lookup: CDR1 SGHAT, CDR2 FQNNGV. CDR3 length: 12 amino acids. Trimming pared 5 bases from V and 5 bases from J, leaving 7 bases between.

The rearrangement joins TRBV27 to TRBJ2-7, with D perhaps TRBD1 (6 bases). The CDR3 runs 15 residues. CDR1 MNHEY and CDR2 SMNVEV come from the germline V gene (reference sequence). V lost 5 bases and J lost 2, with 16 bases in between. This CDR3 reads CASSGPRTATYEQYF. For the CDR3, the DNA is TGTGCCAGCAGTGGACCCCGGACAGCTACCTACGAGCAGTACTTC.

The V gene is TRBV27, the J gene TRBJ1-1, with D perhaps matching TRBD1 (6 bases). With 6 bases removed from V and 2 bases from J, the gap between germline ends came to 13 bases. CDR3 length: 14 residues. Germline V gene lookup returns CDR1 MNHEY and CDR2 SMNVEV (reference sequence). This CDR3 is CASRGQTTNTEAFF. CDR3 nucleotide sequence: TGTGCCAGCAGGGGACAAACAACCAACACTGAAGCTTTCTTT.

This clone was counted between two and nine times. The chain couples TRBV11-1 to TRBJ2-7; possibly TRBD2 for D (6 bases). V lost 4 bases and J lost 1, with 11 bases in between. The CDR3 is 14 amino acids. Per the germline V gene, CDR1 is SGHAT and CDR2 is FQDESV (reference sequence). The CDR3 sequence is CASSSSGTSYEQYF. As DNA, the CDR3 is TGTGCCAGCAGCTCATCCGGGACTTCCTACGAGCAGTACTTC. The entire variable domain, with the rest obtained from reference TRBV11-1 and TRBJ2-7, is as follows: EAEVAQSPRYKITEKSQAVAFWCDPISGHATLYWYRQILGQGPELLVQFQDESVVDDSQLPKDRFSAERLKGVDSTLKIQPAELGDSAMYLCASSSSGTSYEQYFGPGTRLTVT.

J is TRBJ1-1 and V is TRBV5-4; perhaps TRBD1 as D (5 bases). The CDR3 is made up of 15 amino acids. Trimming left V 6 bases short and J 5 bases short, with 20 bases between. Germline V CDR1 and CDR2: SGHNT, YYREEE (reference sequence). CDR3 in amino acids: CASTNGLTGLTEAFF. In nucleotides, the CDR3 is TGTGCCAGCACCAACGGGTTAACAGGTTTGACTGAAGCTTTCTTT.

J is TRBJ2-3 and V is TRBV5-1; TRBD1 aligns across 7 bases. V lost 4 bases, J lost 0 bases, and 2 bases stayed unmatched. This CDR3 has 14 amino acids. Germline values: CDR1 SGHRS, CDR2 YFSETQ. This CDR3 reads CASSPTGSTDTQYF. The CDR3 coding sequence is TGCGCCAGCAGCCCGACAGGGAGCACAGATACGCAGTATTTT.

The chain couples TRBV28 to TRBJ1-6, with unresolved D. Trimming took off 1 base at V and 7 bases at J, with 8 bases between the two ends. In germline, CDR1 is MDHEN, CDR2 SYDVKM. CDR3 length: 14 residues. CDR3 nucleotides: TGTGCCAGCAGTTTATTACGAGGAAATTCACCCCTCCACTTT. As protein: CASSLLRGNSPLHF.

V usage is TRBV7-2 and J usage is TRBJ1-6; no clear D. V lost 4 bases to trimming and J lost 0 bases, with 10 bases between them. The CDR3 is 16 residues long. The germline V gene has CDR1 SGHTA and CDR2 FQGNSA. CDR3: CASSSSQSSYNSPLHF. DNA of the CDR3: TGTGCCAGCAGCTCCTCACAGAGCTCCTATAATTCACCCCTCCACTTT.

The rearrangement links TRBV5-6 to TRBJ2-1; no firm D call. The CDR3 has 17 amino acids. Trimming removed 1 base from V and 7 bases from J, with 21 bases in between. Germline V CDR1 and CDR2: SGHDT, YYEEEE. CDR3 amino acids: CASSLINWNSLANEQFF. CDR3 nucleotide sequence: TGTGCCAGCAGCTTGATAAATTGGAACTCCCTTGCGAATGAGCAGTTCTTC.

This CDR3 is CASSWTSGEYNEQFF. The CDR3 nucleotides read TGTGCCAGCAGCTGGACTAGCGGGGAATACAATGAGCAGTTCTTC. The rearrangement joins TRBV2 to TRBJ2-1; 12 bases are a match to TRBD2. V gave up 6 bases and J gave up 4 bases; unmatched junction bases: 4. The length of the CDR3 is 15 residues. CDR1 and CDR2 (germline): SNHLY, FYNNEI.

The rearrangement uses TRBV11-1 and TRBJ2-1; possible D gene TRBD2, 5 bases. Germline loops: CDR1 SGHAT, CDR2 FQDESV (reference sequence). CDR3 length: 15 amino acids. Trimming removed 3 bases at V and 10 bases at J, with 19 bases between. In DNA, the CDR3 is TGTGCCAGCAGCTTTAGGGCTAGCAACCCTCGGGAGCAGTTCTTC. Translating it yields CASSFRASNPREQFF.

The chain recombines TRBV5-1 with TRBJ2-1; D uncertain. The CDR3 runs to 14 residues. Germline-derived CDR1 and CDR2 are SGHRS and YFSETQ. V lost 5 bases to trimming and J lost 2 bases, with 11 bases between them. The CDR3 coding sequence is TGCGCCAGCAGGGAGCCTGGCACCTACAATGAGCAGTTCTTC. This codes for CASREPGTYNEQFF.

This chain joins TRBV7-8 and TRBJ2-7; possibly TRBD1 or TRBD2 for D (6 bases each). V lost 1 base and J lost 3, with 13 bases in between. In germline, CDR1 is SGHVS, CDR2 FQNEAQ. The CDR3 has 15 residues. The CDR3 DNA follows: TGTGCCAGCAGCTTAGTTGGCAGGGGAGGCTACGAGCAGTACTTC. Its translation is CASSLVGRGGYEQYF. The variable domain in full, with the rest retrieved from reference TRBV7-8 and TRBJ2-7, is GAGVSQSPRYKVAKRGQDVALRCDPISGHVSLFWYQQALGQGPEFLTYFQNEAQLDKSGLPSDRFFAERPEGSVSTLKIQRTQQEDSAVYLCASSLVGRGGYEQYFGPGTRLTVT.

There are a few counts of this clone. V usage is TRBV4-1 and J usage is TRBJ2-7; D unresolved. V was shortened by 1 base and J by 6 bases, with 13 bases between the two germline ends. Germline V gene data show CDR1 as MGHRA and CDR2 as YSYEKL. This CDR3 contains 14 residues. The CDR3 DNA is TGCGCCAGCAGCCAAGGGGATACGACTGGCGAGCAGTACTTC. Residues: CASSQGDTTGEQYF.

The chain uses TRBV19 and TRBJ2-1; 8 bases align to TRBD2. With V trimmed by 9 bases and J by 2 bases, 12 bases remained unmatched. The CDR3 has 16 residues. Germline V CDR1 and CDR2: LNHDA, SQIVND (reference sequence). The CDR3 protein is CASAAGGRGPYNEQFF. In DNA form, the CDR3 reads TGTGCCAGCGCTGCGGGGGGACGAGGCCCCTACAATGAGCAGTTCTTC. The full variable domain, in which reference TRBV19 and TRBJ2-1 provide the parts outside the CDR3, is DGGITQSPKYLFRKEGQNVTLSCEQNLNHDAMYWYRQDPGQGLRLIYYSQIVNDFQKGDIAEGYSVSREKKESFPLTVTSAQKNPTAFYLCASAAGGRGPYNEQFFGPGTRLTVL.

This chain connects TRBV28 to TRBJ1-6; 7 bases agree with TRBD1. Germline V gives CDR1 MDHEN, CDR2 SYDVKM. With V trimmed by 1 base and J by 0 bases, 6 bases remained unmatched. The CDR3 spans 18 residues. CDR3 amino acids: CASSLSYRDSSYNSPLHF. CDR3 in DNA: TGTGCCAGCAGTTTATCTTATAGGGACAGCTCCTATAATTCACCCCTCCACTTT. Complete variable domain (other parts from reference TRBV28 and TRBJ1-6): DVKVTQSSRYLVKRTGEKVFLECVQDMDHENMFWYRQDPGLGLRLIYFSYDVKMKEKGDIPEGYSVSREKKERFSLILESASTNQTSMYLCASSLSYRDSSYNSPLHFGNGTRLTVT.

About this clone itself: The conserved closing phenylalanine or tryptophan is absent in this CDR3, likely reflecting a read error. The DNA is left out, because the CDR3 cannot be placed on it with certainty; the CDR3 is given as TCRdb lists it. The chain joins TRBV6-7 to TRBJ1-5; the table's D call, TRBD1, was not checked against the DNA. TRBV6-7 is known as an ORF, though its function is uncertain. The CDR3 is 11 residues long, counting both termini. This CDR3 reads CASSYKSVYRV.

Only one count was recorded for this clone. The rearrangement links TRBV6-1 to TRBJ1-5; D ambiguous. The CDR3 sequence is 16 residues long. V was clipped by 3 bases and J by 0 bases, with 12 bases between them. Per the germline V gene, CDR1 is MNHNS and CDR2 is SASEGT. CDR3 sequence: CASSDQQLISNQPQHF. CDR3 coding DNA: TGTGCCAGCAGTGACCAACAACTCATTAGCAATCAGCCCCAGCATTTT.

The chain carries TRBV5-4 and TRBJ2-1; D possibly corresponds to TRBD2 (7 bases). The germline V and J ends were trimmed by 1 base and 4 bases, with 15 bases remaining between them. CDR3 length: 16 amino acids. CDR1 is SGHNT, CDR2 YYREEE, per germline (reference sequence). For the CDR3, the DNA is TGTGCCAGCAGCTTGCTTACGGGGGGCTCGTACAATGAGCAGTTCTTC. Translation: CASSLLTGGSYNEQFF.

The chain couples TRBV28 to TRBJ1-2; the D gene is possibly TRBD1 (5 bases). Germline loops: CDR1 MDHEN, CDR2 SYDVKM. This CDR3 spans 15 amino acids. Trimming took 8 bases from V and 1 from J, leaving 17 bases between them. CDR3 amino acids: CASLLSGGVNYGYTF. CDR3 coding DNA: TGTGCCAGCCTCCTTTCGGGGGGGGTTAACTATGGCTACACCTTC.

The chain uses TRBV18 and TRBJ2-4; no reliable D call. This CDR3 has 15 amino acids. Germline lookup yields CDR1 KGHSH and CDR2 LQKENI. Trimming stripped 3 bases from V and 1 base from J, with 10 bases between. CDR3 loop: CASSPPSRAKNIQYF. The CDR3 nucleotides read TGTGCCAGCTCACCTCCGAGTCGGGCCAAAAACATTCAGTACTTC. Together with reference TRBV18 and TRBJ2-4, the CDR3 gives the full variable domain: NAGVMQNPRHLVRRRGQEARLRCSPMKGHSHVYWYRQLPEEGLKFMVYLQKENIIDESGMPKERFSAEFPKEGPSILRIQQVVRGDSAAYFCASSPPSRAKNIQYFGAGTRLSVL.

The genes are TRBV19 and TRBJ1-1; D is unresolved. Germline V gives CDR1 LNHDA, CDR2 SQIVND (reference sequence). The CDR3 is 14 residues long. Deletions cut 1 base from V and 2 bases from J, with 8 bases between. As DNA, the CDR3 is TGTGCCAGTAGTATAGTTCTCACTAACACTGAAGCTTTCTTT. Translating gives CASSIVLTNTEAFF.

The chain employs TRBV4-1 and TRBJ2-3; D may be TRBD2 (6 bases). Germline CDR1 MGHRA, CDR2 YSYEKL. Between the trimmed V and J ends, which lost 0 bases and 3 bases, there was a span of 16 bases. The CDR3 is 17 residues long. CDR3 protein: CASSQDPAGSPTDTQYF. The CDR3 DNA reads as TGCGCCAGCAGCCAAGATCCCGCGGGGAGCCCTACAGATACGCAGTATTTT.